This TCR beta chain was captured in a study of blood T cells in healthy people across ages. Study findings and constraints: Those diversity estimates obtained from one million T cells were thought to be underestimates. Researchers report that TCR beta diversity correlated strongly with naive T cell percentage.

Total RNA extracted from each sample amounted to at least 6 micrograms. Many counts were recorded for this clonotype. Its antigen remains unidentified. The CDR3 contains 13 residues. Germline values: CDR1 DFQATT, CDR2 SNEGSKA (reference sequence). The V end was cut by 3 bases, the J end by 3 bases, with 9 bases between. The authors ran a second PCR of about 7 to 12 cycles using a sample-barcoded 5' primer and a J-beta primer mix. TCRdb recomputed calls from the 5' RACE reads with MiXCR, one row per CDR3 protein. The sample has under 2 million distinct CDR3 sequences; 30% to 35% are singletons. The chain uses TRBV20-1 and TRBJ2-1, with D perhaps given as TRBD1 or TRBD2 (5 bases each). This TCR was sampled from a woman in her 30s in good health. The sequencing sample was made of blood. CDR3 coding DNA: TGCAGTGCTAGGGGACCCAACTACAATGAGCAGTTCTTC. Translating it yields CSARGPNYNEQFF.